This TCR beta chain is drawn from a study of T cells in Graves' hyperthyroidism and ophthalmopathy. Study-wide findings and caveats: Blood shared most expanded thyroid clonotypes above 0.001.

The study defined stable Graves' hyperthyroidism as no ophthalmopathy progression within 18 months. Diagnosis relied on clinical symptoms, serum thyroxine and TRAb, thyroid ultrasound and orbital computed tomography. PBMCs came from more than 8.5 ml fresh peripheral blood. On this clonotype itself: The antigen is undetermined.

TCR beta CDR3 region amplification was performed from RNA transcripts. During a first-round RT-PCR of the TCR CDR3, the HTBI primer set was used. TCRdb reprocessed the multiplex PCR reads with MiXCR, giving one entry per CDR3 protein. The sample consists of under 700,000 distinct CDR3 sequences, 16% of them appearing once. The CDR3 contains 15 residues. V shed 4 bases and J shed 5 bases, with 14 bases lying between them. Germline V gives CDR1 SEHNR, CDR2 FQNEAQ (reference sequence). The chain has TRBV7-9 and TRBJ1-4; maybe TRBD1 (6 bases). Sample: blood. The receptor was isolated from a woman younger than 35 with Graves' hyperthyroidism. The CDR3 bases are TGTGCCAGCAGCTCCCTGTCGGGGGCCAATGAAAAACTGTTTTTT. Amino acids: CASSSLSGANEKLFF.